A selection of T cell receptor beta chains follows, all from one sample in a study of cytomegalovirus exposure and HLA in healthy donors. Libraries were prepared by immunoSEQ multiplex PCR; TCRdb keeps only in-frame clonotypes and omits some of them. The data contain 150,000 to 200,000 clones, 80% to 90% of them singletons. The sequenced material came from PBMCs. All receptors come from a woman under 30 in good health and CMV-seronegative. CDR3s include the opening cysteine and the closing phenylalanine or tryptophan. The order of the fields is V gene, J gene, D gene, CDR3 protein, CDR3 DNA. The D gene is left open where the match is weak.

TRBV4-2	TRBJ1-2	NA	CASSQDAIIDSNYGYTF	TGTGCCAGCAGCCAAGACGCAATTATCGACAGCAACTATGGCTACACCTTC
TRBV4-3	TRBJ2-7	NA	CASSQDDTAYEQYF	TGCGCCAGCAGCCAAGATGACACCGCCTACGAGCAGTACTTC
TRBV5-1	TRBJ2-3	TRBD1	CASSLGQGFGTDTQYF	TGCGCCAGCAGCTTAGGACAGGGCTTCGGCACAGATACGCAGTATTTT
TRBV4-3	TRBJ1-4	NA	CASSHTAGSNEKLFF	TGCGCCAGCAGCCACACAGCAGGGTCTAATGAAAAACTGTTTTTT
TRBV19	TRBJ2-2	TRBD1	CASRPGQGARESTGELFF	TGTGCCAGTAGACCGGGACAGGGGGCGCGGGAAAGCACCGGGGAGCTGTTTTTT
TRBV29-1	TRBJ2-7	TRBD2	CSVGWGEGYEQYF	TGCAGCGTTGGTTGGGGGGAGGGCTACGAGCAGTACTTC
TRBV10-3	TRBJ1-5	NA	CAISDMGGRNQPQHF	TGTGCCATCAGTGACATGGGAGGGCGTAATCAGCCCCAGCATTTT
TRBV2	TRBJ2-3	NA	CASIPARTSTDTQYF	TGTGCCAGCATTCCTGCCCGTACTAGCACAGATACGCAGTATTTT
TRBV27	TRBJ1-2	NA	CASRSRNRVGGYTF	TGTGCCAGCAGATCCAGAAACAGGGTCGGAGGCTACACCTTC
TRBV6-5	TRBJ2-7	NA	CASRPTTWDDREQYF	TGTGCCAGCAGGCCAACTACGTGGGACGACAGGGAGCAGTACTTC
TRBV18	TRBJ1-5	NA	CASSPGSAGSNQPQHF	TGTGCCAGCTCACCAGGGTCAGCGGGGAGCAATCAGCCCCAGCATTTT
TRBV5-4	TRBJ1-1	NA	CASRELNTEAFF	TGTGCCAGCAGGGAGTTGAACACTGAAGCTTTCTTT